Listed below are T cell receptor beta chains from one sample, sequenced in a study of blood T cell repertoires in COVID-19. Assay used: immunoSEQ multiplex PCR; TCRdb lists only in-frame clones, some missing. The sample carries hundreds of thousands of clones, 86% recorded once. Specimen: PBMCs or T cells enriched from blood (not recorded which). These receptor sequences come from a woman in her 50s who had recovered from COVID-19. CDR3s include the opening cysteine and the closing phenylalanine or tryptophan. A D gene is named only where the DNA matches it firmly. Where a row states a size, it is once, few, many or the class of an expanded clone; other rows omit it.

TRBJ2-7 | TRBV5-5 | . | 14 | . | CASSLKGDNYEQYF | TGTGCCAGCAGCTTGAAAGGGGACAACTACGAGCAGTACTTC
TRBJ1-2 | TRBV19 | . | 14 | . | CASSQQGSGNGYTF | TGTGCCAGTTCCCAACAGGGCTCGGGGAATGGCTACACCTTC
TRBJ1-2 | TRBV2 | . | 14 | TRBD1 | CASTGTGGPYGYTF | TGTGCCAGCACTGGGACAGGGGGCCCCTATGGCTACACCTTC
TRBJ1-1 | TRBV28 | . | 13 | . | CASSFAVNTEAFF | TGTGCCAGCAGTTTTGCGGTGAACACTGAAGCTTTCTTT
TRBJ2-3 | TRBV5-6 | . | 18 | TRBD2 | CASSFRTSGGAAPGTQYF | TGTGCCAGCAGCTTCCGGACTAGCGGGGGGGCGGCCCCGGGGACGCAGTATTTT
TRBJ1-5 | TRBV15 | . | 16 | TRBD1 | CATSRASGQGGQPQHF | TGTGCCACCAGCAGAGCATCGGGACAGGGTGGACAGCCCCAGCATTTT
TRBJ1-1 | TRBV7-9 | . | 15 | TRBD1 | CASSLVGTGDIMAFF | TGTGCCAGCAGCTTAGTCGGGACAGGGGATATCATGGCTTTCTTT
TRBJ2-7 | TRBV19 | . | 13 | . | CASIVIKSYEQYF | TGTGCCAGTATCGTGATAAAGAGCTACGAGCAGTACTTC
TRBJ1-2 | TRBV15 | . | 14 | . | CATSSGSPPPGYTF | TGTGCCACCAGCAGCGGGTCGCCCCCACCTGGCTACACCTTC
TRBJ1-1 | TRBV7-9 | . | 15 | TRBD1 | CASSERTGGYTEAFF | TGTGCCAGCAGCGAACGGACAGGGGGCTACACTGAAGCTTTCTTT
TRBJ1-1 | TRBV19 | . | 14 | . | CASSIDWQNTEAFF | TGTGCCAGTAGTATAGACTGGCAGAACACTGAAGCTTTCTTT
TRBJ1-6 | TRBV6-2/TRBV6-3 | . | 18 | TRBD1 | CASSSGDRGHSYNSPLHF | TGTGCCAGCAGTTCCGGGGACAGGGGGCACTCCTATAATTCACCCCTCCACTTT
TRBJ2-1 | TRBV7-2 | . | 15 | . | CASSSTGTGYNEQFF | TGTGCCAGCAGCTCGACCGGGACTGGCTACAATGAGCAGTTCTTC
TRBJ2-5 | TRBV7-2 | . | 15 | . | CASSRRSDSQETQYF | TGTGCCAGCAGTCGACGTAGCGACTCCCAAGAGACCCAGTACTTC
TRBJ1-4 | TRBV19 | . | 16 | . | CASSIRTGFSNEKLFF | TGTGCCAGTAGTATACGAACAGGGTTCAGTAATGAAAAACTGTTTTTT
TRBJ2-1 | TRBV24-1 | . | 15 | TRBD1 | CATSTPGQGVNEQFF | TGTGCCACCAGTACACCGGGACAGGGTGTGAATGAGCAGTTCTTC
TRBJ2-3 | TRBV11-3 | . | 14 | . | CASRKVGGADTQYF | TGTGCCAGCAGGAAAGTAGGGGGGGCAGATACGCAGTATTTT
TRBJ1-5 | TRBV3-1/TRBV3-2 | once | 16 | TRBD1 | CASSRGTGFSNQPQHF | TGTGCCAGCAGCCGGGGGACAGGGTTCAGCAATCAGCCCCAGCATTTT
TRBJ2-3 | TRBV6-5 | . | 16 | TRBD2 | CASSYIGSGRADTQYF | TGTGCCAGCAGTTATATAGGTAGCGGGAGAGCGGATACGCAGTATTTT
TRBJ1-2 | TRBV7-2 | few | 16 | . | CASSLVAGVNQVGYTF | TGTGCCAGCAGCTTAGTGGCAGGGGTGAACCAAGTTGGCTACACCTTC
TRBJ1-1 | TRBV7-8 | . | 14 | . | CASSLGGARTEAFF | TGTGCCAGCAGCTTAGGGGGAGCTCGAACTGAAGCTTTCTTT
TRBJ1-2 | TRBV28 | once | 12 | . | CASSFRGVGYTF | TGTGCCAGCAGTTTTCGCGGGGTTGGCTACACCTTC
TRBJ1-2 | TRBV5-1 | once | 18 | TRBD1 | CASSSLGVRGTDIYGYTF | TGCGCCAGCAGCTCGTTGGGGGTGAGGGGGACAGATATCTATGGCTACACCTTC
TRBJ1-2 | TRBV2 | . | 14 | TRBD1 | CASTTTGLYYGYTF | TGTGCCAGCACCACGACAGGGCTCTACTATGGCTACACCTTC
TRBJ1-1 | TRBV15 | once | 15 | TRBD1 | CATSRTRQGRTEAFF | TGTGCCACCAGCAGAACCAGACAGGGGAGAACTGAAGCTTTCTTT
TRBJ2-2 | TRBV9 | . | 16 | TRBD2 | CASSVGSSGRPGELFF | TGTGCCAGCAGCGTAGGTTCTAGCGGGAGGCCCGGGGAGCTGTTTTTT
TRBJ2-2 | TRBV19 | once | 13 | . | CASSIPGSEELFF | TGTGCCAGTAGTATCCCAGGGTCGGAGGAGCTGTTTTTT
TRBJ1-1 | TRBV27 | . | 11 | . | CASSFGTEAFF | TGTGCCAGCAGTTTCGGCACTGAAGCTTTCTTT
TRBJ2-2 | TRBV28 | . | 16 | TRBD2 | CASNQIAGGPTGELFF | TGTGCCAGCAATCAGATAGCGGGAGGGCCGACCGGGGAGCTGTTTTTT
TRBJ1-3 | TRBV5-6 | . | 13 | . | CASSWGDGNTIYF | TGTGCCAGCAGTTGGGGCGATGGAAACACCATATATTTT
TRBJ2-7 | TRBV6-5 | . | 13 | TRBD2 | CASRGLADYEQYF | TGTGCCAGCAGAGGACTAGCGGACTACGAGCAGTACTTC
TRBJ1-3 | TRBV7-9 | . | 16 | . | CASSPDVRISGNTIYF | TGTGCCAGCAGCCCCGATGTGAGAATCTCTGGAAACACCATATATTTT
TRBJ1-5 | TRBV15 | . | 14 | . | CATRSDTGNQPQHF | TGTGCCACCAGATCTGACACCGGCAATCAGCCCCAGCATTTT
TRBJ1-2 | TRBV25-1 | . | 15 | . | CASSEYNRDNYGYTF | TGTGCCAGCAGTGAATATAACAGGGATAACTATGGCTACACCTTC
TRBJ2-2 | TRBV7-3 | . | 14 | TRBD1 | CASSLGTGTGELFF | TGTGCCAGCAGCTTAGGGACAGGGACCGGGGAGCTGTTTTTT
TRBJ2-7 | TRBV6-5 | . | 11 | . | CASSYHYEQYF | TGTGCCAGCAGTTACCACTACGAGCAGTACTTC
TRBJ1-1 | TRBV10-3 | . | 13 | TRBD1 | CAIRGTANTEAFF | TGTGCCATCAGGGGGACAGCTAACACTGAAGCTTTCTTT
TRBJ1-3 | TRBV30 | . | 14 | . | CAWRGGTSGNTIYF | TGTGCCTGGAGGGGGGGAACAAGTGGAAACACCATATATTTT
TRBJ2-1 | TRBV7-2 | . | 16 | TRBD2 | CASSPSSGRAPNEQFF | TGTGCCAGCAGCCCCTCCAGCGGGAGGGCCCCCAATGAGCAGTTCTTC
TRBJ1-1 | TRBV5-1 | . | 14 | TRBD1 | CASSSNRGATEAFF | TGCGCCAGCAGCTCAAACAGGGGGGCGACTGAAGCTTTCTTT
TRBJ1-2 | TRBV16 | . | 13 | . | CASSPQANYGYTF | TGTGCCAGCAGCCCACAGGCAAACTATGGCTACACCTTC
TRBJ2-6 | TRBV10-3 | few | 16 | . | CAISELIVSGANVLTF | TGTGCCATCAGTGAGTTAATCGTTTCTGGGGCCAACGTCCTGACTTTC
TRBJ1-3 | TRBV13 | few | 17 | TRBD1 | CASSSPGQRFSGNTIYF | TGTGCCAGCAGTAGTCCGGGACAGAGGTTCTCTGGAAACACCATATATTTT
TRBJ1-2 | TRBV4-3 | . | 15 | . | CASSQGRGETYGYTF | TGCGCCAGCAGCCAAGGAAGGGGCGAAACCTATGGCTACACCTTC
TRBJ1-6 | TRBV2 | . | 12 | . | CASTGVRSPLHF | TGTGCCAGCACGGGGGTTCGCTCACCCCTCCACTTT
TRBJ2-2 | TRBV18 | once | 15 | TRBD2 | CASSTPSGSTGELFF | TGTGCCAGCTCAACGCCTAGCGGGAGCACCGGGGAGCTGTTTTTT
TRBJ1-2 | TRBV28 | . | 16 | . | CASSLLGTSSDYGYTF | TGTGCCAGCAGTTTATTAGGCACTTCAAGCGACTATGGCTACACCTTC
TRBJ2-7 | TRBV5-4 | . | 15 | TRBD1 | CASSRRDRGTYEQYF | TGTGCCAGCAGCCGCCGGGACAGGGGTACCTACGAGCAGTACTTC
TRBJ1-1 | TRBV6-5 | . | 15 | . | CASSHLPQGNTEAFF | TGTGCCAGCAGTCACCTCCCACAGGGGAACACTGAAGCTTTCTTT
TRBJ2-1 | TRBV27 | . | 23 | TRBD2 | CASSFSPLAGRTVVAEAYNEQFF | TGTGCCAGCAGTTTTTCCCCCCTAGCGGGGAGGACGGTGGTAGCGGAGGCATACAATGAGCAGTTCTTC
TRBJ1-5 | TRBV27 | . | 15 | . | CASKEVTINDQPQHF | TGTGCCAGCAAGGAAGTGACAATCAACGATCAGCCCCAGCATTTT
TRBJ2-7 | TRBV19 | . | 16 | TRBD1 | CASSTRRAGGTYEQYF | TGTGCCAGTAGTACCCGACGGGCAGGGGGTACCTACGAGCAGTACTTC
TRBJ1-6 | TRBV7-9 | . | 15 | TRBD1 | CASSPDYRGSSPLHF | TGTGCCAGCAGCCCAGATTACAGGGGAAGTTCACCCCTCCACTTT
TRBJ2-1 | TRBV5-1 | . | 15 | TRBD2 | CASSWTSGGFNEQFF | TGCGCCAGCAGCTGGACTAGCGGGGGGTTCAATGAGCAGTTCTTC
TRBJ2-5 | TRBV29-1 | . | 12 | . | CSVDGLKETQYF | TGCAGCGTTGATGGACTGAAAGAGACCCAGTACTTC
TRBJ2-1 | TRBV11-2 | . | 15 | TRBD2 | CASSLSGGAYNEQFF | TGTGCCAGCAGCTTGAGCGGGGGGGCTTACAATGAGCAGTTCTTC